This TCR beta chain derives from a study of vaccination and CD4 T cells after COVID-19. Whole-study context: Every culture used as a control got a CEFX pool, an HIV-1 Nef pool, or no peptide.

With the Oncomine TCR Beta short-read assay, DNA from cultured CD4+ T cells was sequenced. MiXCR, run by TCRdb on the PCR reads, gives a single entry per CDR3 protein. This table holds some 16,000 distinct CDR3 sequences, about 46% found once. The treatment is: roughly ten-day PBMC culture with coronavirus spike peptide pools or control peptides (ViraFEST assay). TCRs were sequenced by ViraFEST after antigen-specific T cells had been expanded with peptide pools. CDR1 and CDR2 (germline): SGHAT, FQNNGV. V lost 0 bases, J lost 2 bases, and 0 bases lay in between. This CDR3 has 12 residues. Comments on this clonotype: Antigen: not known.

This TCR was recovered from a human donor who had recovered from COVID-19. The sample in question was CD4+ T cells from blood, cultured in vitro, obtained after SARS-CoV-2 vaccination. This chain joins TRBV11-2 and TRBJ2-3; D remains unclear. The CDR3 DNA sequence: TGTGCCAGCAGCTTAGACACAGATACGCAGTATTTT. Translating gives CASSLDTDTQYF.